Presented here are 9 T cell receptor beta chains from one specimen sequenced in a study of T-cell memory formation after mild COVID-19. Each CDR3 protein gets one entry after TCRdb re-called the 5' RACE reads with MiXCR. The sample comprises about 130,000 distinct CDR3 sequences, 16% of which are singletons, and approximately 15% rests with the top ten. Sequenced material: PBMCs or a T cell subset sorted from them (not recorded which). These receptors all stem from an adult woman who had mild COVID-19 (a few samples of this study predate the infection). Cell type and time point are not known.

The chain recombines TRBV29-1 with TRBJ1-1, with TRBD1 as a possible D gene (6 bases). Per the germline V gene, CDR1 is SQVTM and CDR2 is ANQGSEA. The germline V and J ends were trimmed by 3 bases and 4 bases, with 12 bases remaining between them. This CDR3 contains 13 residues. CDR3 nucleotides: TGCAGCGTTGATGGGGGCTTAGGCACTGAAGCTTTCTTT. It specifies CSVDGGLGTEAFF.

In this sample, this clonotype turned up many times. The junction and the germline gene differ at one end; a read error may be behind it. V is TRBV7-6 and J is TRBJ2-7; D remains ambiguous. Germline CDR1 reads SGHVS; CDR2 reads FNYEAQ. This CDR3 contains 13 residues. The CDR3 here is CASSLDTPYEQYF. Written as DNA, the CDR3 is TGTGCCAGCAGTTTAGACACCCCCTACGAGCAGTACTTC.

This clonotype has just a few counts. The genes are TRBV10-3 and TRBJ2-3, with D perhaps given as TRBD1 or TRBD2 (5 bases each). Trimming shortened V by 6 bases and J by 1 base, and 14 bases separated the two germline ends. Germline values: CDR1 ENHRY, CDR2 SYGVKD. This CDR3 comprises 15 residues. The CDR3 DNA reads TGTGCCATCAGGTCGGGGCCATTAGGCACAGATACGCAGTATTTT. Its protein product is CAIRSGPLGTDTQYF.

This clonotype was picked up many times. The chain couples TRBV7-7 to TRBJ2-1, with 12 bases identical to TRBD2. V shed 4 bases, J shed 7 bases, and the junction held 14 bases outside the gene matches. CDR3 length equals 18 residues. The germline CDR1 and CDR2 sequences are SSHAT and FNYEAQ (reference sequence). CDR3 bases: TGTGCCAGCAGCTCAGGCGCACTAGCGGGGGGTGCATATAATGAGCAGTTCTTC. Translated: CASSSGALAGGAYNEQFF.

The gene calls are TRBV20-1 and TRBJ2-7, with D possibly TRBD2 on 6 matching bases. Between the trimmed V and J ends, which lost 2 bases and 2 bases, there was a span of 16 bases. The CDR3 is made up of 15 amino acids. Germline loops: CDR1 DFQATT, CDR2 SNEGSKA (reference sequence). DNA for the CDR3: TGCAGTGCTAGATCTCTCCGGGACTTTGCCTACGAGCAGTACTTC. It codes for CSARSLRDFAYEQYF.

This clonotype appeared a few times. The chain links TRBV4-1 to TRBJ2-7; a possible D gene is TRBD2 (5 bases). Germline-derived CDR1 and CDR2 are MGHRA and YSYEKL. V was trimmed by 0 bases and J by 7 bases, leaving 10 bases between them. The CDR3 extends over 13 amino acids. The DNA for the CDR3 is TGCGCCAGCAGCCAAGAAGGGCGAGGGGAGCAGTACTTC. Amino acid sequence: CASSQEGRGEQYF.

Only a few counts were recorded for this clonotype. V and J are TRBV25-1 and TRBJ2-5; either TRBD1 or TRBD2 may fit D (7 bases each). The CDR3 spans 17 residues. The V end was cut by 2 bases, the J end by 5 bases, with 21 bases between. Looked up from germline, CDR1 is MGHDK and CDR2 is SYGVNS. The CDR3 DNA follows: TGTGCCAGCAGTGAAAGCTCCAGGGGGGGGGCGAGGGAGACCCAGTACTTC. It yields the protein CASSESSRGGARETQYF.

V and J are TRBV4-3 and TRBJ1-2; a weak D match, TRBD1 (5 bases). CDR1 LGHNA and CDR2 YSLEER come from the germline V gene. This CDR3 region has 14 residues. V was pared by 3 bases and J by 0 bases, with 8 bases between. CDR3 amino acids: CASSQMTANYGYTF. The CDR3 nucleotides are TGCGCCAGCAGCCAGATGACAGCTAACTATGGCTACACCTTC.

A few counts support this clonotype. The chain combines TRBV27 with TRBJ2-3; no clear D gene. The V gene's germline CDR1 is MNHEY and CDR2 SMNVEV (reference sequence). Trimming took off 3 bases at V and 2 bases at J, with 15 bases between the two ends. This CDR3 has 16 amino acids. The CDR3 DNA is TGTGCCAGCAGTTTTTCGACCTTACCGTCCACAGATACGCAGTATTTT. This translates into CASSFSTLPSTDTQYF.